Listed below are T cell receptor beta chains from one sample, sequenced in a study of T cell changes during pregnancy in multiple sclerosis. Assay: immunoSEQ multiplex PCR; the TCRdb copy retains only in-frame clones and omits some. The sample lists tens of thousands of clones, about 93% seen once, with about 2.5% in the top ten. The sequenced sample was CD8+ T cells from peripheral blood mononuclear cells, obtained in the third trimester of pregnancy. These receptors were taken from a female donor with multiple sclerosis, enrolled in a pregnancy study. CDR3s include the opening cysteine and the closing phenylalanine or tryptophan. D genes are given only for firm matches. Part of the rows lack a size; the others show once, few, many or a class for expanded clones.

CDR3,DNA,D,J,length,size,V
CASSLTSHLDTQYF,TGTGCCAGCAGTCTGACTAGTCACTTGGATACGCAGTATTTT,NA,TRBJ2-3,14,NA,TRBV27
CASSEAPSDRIMGNEQFF,TGTGCCAGCAGTGAAGCCCCCTCCGACAGGATCATGGGGAATGAGCAGTTCTTC,NA,TRBJ2-1,18,NA,TRBV2
CAARRSGGQETQYF,TGTGCCGCCAGACGGAGTGGTGGGCAAGAGACCCAGTACTTC,NA,TRBJ2-5,14,NA,TRBV21-1
CASSLPELRTARETQYF,TGTGCCAGCAGTTTGCCCGAATTGCGGACAGCCCGGGAGACCCAGTACTTC,NA,TRBJ2-5,17,NA,TRBV28
CASSSSNTGELFF,TGTGCCAGCAGTTCCTCGAACACCGGGGAGCTGTTTTTT,NA,TRBJ2-2,13,NA,TRBV27
CASKGTPSMQTQYF,TGTGCCAGCAAGGGGACTCCGAGCATGCAGACCCAGTACTTC,NA,TRBJ2-5,14,NA,TRBV6-5
CASSPTSGTVDEQFF,TGTGCCAGCAGCCCGACTAGCGGGACAGTCGATGAGCAGTTCTTC,TRBD2,TRBJ2-1,15,NA,TRBV6-4
CASRPTSTDTQYF,TGTGCCAGCAGGCCTACTAGTACAGATACGCAGTATTTT,NA,TRBJ2-3,13,NA,TRBV7-6
CASSESVRGRFNEQFF,TGCGCCAGCAGTGAGTCGGTCAGGGGGCGTTTTAATGAGCAGTTCTTC,TRBD1,TRBJ2-1,16,NA,TRBV10-1
CTSMILHRDRVYEQYF,TGCACCAGCATGATTCTTCACCGGGACAGGGTCTACGAGCAGTACTTC,NA,TRBJ2-7,16,NA,TRBV1
CASSLVGLEETQYF,TGCGCCAGCAGCTTGGTTGGACTAGAAGAGACCCAGTACTTC,TRBD2,TRBJ2-5,14,NA,TRBV5-1
CASSSTLAGTYNEQFF,TGTGCCAGCAGTTCCACTCTAGCGGGAACCTACAATGAGCAGTTCTTC,TRBD2,TRBJ2-1,16,NA,TRBV27
CASSQELAGFTDTQYF,TGCGCCAGCAGCCAAGAGCTAGCGGGGTTCACAGATACGCAGTATTTT,TRBD2,TRBJ2-3,16,NA,TRBV4-1
CASSQVGQGNEQFF,TGCGCCAGCAGCCAGGTTGGACAGGGGAACGAGCAGTTCTTC,TRBD1,TRBJ2-1,14,NA,TRBV4-1
CASSPLGNSNNEQFF,TGTGCCAGCTCACCCCTCGGGAACAGTAACAATGAGCAGTTCTTC,NA,TRBJ2-1,15,once,TRBV18
CASSFGTGEGYTF,TGCGCCAGCAGCTTTGGGACAGGGGAAGGCTACACCTTC,TRBD1,TRBJ1-2,13,once,TRBV5-1
CASSSGGTYGYTF,TGCGCCAGCAGCTCGGGGGGGACCTATGGCTACACCTTC,NA,TRBJ1-2,13,once,TRBV5-1
CASSPTSGSYNEQFF,TGTGCCAGCAGCCCGACTAGCGGGTCCTACAATGAGCAGTTCTTC,TRBD2,TRBJ2-1,15,NA,TRBV7-8
CASSRGTGKGETQYF,TGTGCCAGCAGCCGTGGGACAGGTAAAGGAGAGACCCAGTACTTC,TRBD1,TRBJ2-5,15,NA,TRBV9
CASSEAGGREQFF,TGTGCCAGCAGTGAAGCAGGGGGCAGGGAGCAGTTCTTC,TRBD1,TRBJ2-1,13,NA,TRBV2
CAISESVTGTYGYTF,TGTGCCATCAGTGAGTCCGTCACAGGGACCTATGGCTACACCTTC,NA,TRBJ1-2,15,few,TRBV10-3
CASSLATSGGRDTQYF,TGTGCCAGCAGTTTGGCCACTAGCGGGGGCCGGGATACGCAGTATTTT,TRBD2,TRBJ2-3,16,NA,TRBV27
CASSGQMQSYEQYF,TGTGCCAGTTCCGGACAGATGCAATCCTACGAGCAGTACTTC,NA,TRBJ2-7,14,once,TRBV27
CASKVRGSNQPQHF,TGTGCCAGCAAAGTAAGGGGGAGCAATCAGCCCCAGCATTTT,NA,TRBJ1-5,14,once,TRBV28
CASSRVPGDEQFF,TGCGCCAGCAGTCGGGTCCCCGGCGATGAGCAGTTCTTC,NA,TRBJ2-1,13,NA,TRBV5-1
CASSYTGNQPQHF,TGTGCCAGCAGTTACACAGGCAATCAGCCCCAGCATTTT,NA,TRBJ1-5,13,once,TRBV27